This T cell receptor (beta chain) was identified in a study of shared T cell receptors in the human thymus. This clone appeared a single time. Assay: immunoSEQ multiplex PCR; the TCRdb copy retains only in-frame clones and omits some. The sample consists of 700,000 or so clones, approximately 85% of them appearing once. The CDR3 spans 17 residues. Between the trimmed V and J ends, which lost 4 bases and 5 bases, there was a span of 20 bases. Germline-derived CDR1 and CDR2 are PRHDT and FYEKMQ (reference sequence). The same specimen was also included in a second study, on human thymus T cells. That publication notes: Thymic tissue was derived from resections collected during corrective heart surgery. Thymic and blood repertoires appeared to carry a bias in their V and J gene usage.

Sequencing was carried out using thymocytes. The J gene is TRBJ1-4, the V gene TRBV13; no definite D call. The receptor comes from a girl less than two years old with a congenital heart defect. CDR3 loop: CASSSRGGCGGNEKLFF. The DNA for the CDR3 is TGTGCCAGCAGCTCCCGGGGAGGCTGCGGCGGGAATGAAAAACTGTTTTTT. Supplemented by reference TRBV13 and TRBJ1-4, the full variable domain reads AAGVIQSPRHLIKEKRETATLKCYPIPRHDTVYWYQQGPGQDPQFLISFYEKMQSDKGSIPDRFSAQQFSDYHSELNMSSLELGDSALYFCASSSRGGCGGNEKLFFGSGTQLSVL.